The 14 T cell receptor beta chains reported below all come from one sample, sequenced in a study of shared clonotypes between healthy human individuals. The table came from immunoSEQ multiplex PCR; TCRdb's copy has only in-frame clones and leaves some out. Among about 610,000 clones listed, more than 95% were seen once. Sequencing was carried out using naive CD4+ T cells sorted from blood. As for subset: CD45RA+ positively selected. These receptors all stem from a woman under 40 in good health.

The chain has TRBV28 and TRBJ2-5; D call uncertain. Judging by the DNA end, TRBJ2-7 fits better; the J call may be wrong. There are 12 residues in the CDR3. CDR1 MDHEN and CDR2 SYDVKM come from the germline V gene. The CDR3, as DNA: TGTGCCAGCAGTTTTCTTACGTACGAGCAGTACTTC. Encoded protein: CASSFLTYEQYF.

The CDR3 DNA reads as TGTGGGGTGGCGGGGGTCACCGGGGAGCTGTTTTTT. It specifies CGVAGVTGELFF. The chain links TRBV28 to TRBJ2-2, with TRBD2 matching over 7 bases. This CDR3 region has 12 residues. Germline V gene data show CDR1 as MDHEN and CDR2 as SYDVKM.

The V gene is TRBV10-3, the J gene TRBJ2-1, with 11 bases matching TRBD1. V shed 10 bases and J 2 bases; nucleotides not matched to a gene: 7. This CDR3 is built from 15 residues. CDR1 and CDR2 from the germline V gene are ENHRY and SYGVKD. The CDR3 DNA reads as TGTGCCACAAAGGACAGGGGGCTTACCTACAATGAGCAGTTCTTC. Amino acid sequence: CATKDRGLTYNEQFF.

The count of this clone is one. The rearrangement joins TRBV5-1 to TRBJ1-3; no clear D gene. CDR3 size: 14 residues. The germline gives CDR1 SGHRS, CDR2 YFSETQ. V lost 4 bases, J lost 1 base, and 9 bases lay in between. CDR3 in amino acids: CASSHGESGNTIYF. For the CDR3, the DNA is TGCGCCAGCAGCCACGGAGAGTCTGGAAACACCATATATTTT.

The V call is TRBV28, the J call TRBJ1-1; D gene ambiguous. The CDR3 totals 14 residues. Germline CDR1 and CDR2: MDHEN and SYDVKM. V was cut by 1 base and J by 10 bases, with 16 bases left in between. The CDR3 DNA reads TGTGCCAGCAGTTTATCTTATTTGTTTATCGGAGCTTTCTTT. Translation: CASSLSYLFIGAFF.

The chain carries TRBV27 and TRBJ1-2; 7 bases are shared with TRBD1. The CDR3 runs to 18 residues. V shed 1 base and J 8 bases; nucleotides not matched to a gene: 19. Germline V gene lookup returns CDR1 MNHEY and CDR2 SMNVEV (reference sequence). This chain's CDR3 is CASSLYRPDRVIATGYTF. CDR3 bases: TGTGCCAGCAGTTTATACCGCCCCGACAGGGTCATTGCCACCGGCTACACCTTC.

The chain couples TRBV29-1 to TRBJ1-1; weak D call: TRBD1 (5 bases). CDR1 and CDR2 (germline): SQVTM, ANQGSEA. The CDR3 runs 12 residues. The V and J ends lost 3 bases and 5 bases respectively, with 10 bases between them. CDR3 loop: CSVDWGWTEAFF. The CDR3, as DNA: TGCAGCGTTGATTGGGGCTGGACTGAAGCTTTCTTT.

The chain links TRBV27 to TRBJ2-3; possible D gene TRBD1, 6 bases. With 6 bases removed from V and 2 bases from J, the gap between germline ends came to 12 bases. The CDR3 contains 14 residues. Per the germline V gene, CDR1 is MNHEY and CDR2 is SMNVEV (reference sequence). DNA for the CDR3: TGTGCCAGCAGCATACAGGGATACACAGATACGCAGTATTTT. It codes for CASSIQGYTDTQYF.

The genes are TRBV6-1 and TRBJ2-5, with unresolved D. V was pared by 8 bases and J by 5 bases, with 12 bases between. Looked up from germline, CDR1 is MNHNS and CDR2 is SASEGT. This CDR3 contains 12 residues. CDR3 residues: CASSGEYETQYF. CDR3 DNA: TGTGCCAGCTCGGGCGAGTACGAGACCCAGTACTTC.

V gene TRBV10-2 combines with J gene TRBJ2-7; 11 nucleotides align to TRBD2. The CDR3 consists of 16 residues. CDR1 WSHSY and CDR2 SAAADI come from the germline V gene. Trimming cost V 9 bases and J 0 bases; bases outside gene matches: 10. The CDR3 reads CARIRTSGSSSYEQYF. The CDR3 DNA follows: TGCGCCAGAATTCGGACTAGCGGGTCGAGCTCCTACGAGCAGTACTTC.

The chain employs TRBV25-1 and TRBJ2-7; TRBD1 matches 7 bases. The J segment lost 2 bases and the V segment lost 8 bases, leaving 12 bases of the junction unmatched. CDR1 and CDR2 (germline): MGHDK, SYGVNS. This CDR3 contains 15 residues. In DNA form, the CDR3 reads TGTGCCAGCTCGTTGGGGACAGCGGATGCCTACGAGCAGTACTTC. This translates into CASSLGTADAYEQYF.

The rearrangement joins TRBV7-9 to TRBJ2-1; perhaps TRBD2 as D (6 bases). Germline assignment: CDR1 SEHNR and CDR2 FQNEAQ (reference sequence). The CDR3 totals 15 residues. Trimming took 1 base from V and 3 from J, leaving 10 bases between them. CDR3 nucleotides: TGTGCCAGCAGCTTAGTCGCGGGACGCTACAATGAGCAGTTCTTC. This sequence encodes CASSLVAGRYNEQFF.

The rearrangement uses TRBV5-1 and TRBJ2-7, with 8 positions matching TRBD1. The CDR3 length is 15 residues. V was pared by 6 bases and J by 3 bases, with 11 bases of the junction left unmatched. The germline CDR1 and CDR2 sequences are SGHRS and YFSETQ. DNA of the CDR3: TGCGCCAGCAACATAAACGGACAGGGTTACTACGAGCAGTACTTC. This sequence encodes CASNINGQGYYEQYF.

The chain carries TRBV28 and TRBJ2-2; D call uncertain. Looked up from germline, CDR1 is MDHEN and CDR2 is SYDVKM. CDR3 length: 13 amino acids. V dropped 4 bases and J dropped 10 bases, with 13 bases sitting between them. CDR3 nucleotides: TGTGCCAGCAGTTCACTTGGGTCTGAGGAGCTGTTTTTT. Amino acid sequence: CASSSLGSEELFF.